This entry is about one T cell receptor (beta chain). Its antigen remains unidentified. The CDR3 holds 15 amino acids from the cysteine to the phenylalanine. This entry has no DNA. From a lookup of the germline V gene (reference sequence), CDR1 and CDR2 are DFQATT and SNEGSKA. This sample is part of a study of T cells expressing NK-cell markers (dated by TCRdb to about 2020). With regard to the full study: TCR beta-chain repertoires were profiled in sorted CD3+CD56+NKG2C+, CD3+CD56+NKG2C- and CD3+CD56-NKG2C+ T-cell subsets from about 8 donors. Among the eight sequenced donors, only one was HCMV-seronegative, while the other seven were HCMV-seropositive. All eight donors whose samples were sequenced were randomly selected healthy volunteers, three of them men and five women. Sequencing of the libraries produced 2 x 150 bp reads on Illumina HiSeq 2000/2500, MiSeq or NextSeq. General findings and caveats noted by the study authors: Whether the expanded NKG2C-expressing T cell clones were specific for HCMV antigens was left unclear. For six donors, the dominant CD3+CD56+NKG2C+ clonotypes were among the top 10 CD8+ clonotypes and accounted for about 1.0-7.0% of CD8+ T cells. Those dominant clonotypes were again the most abundant among CD3+CD56-NKG2C+ cells in a handful of donors, at roughly 25-60.1%.

HCMV-specific IgG was detected in serum with a commercial ELISA kit to determine HCMV serostatus. Peripheral blood mononuclear cells were isolated from blood by Ficoll density gradient centrifugation. Sequenced on an Illumina HiSeq 2000. TCR beta cDNA libraries were prepared using 5'RACE template switching, which introduced a universal primer site and unique molecular identifiers. Priming for cDNA synthesis came from the TCR beta constant segment, and two successive PCR amplification steps followed. For the original study's pipeline: MIGEC handled demultiplexing of the reads and grouping by UMI, while MiTCR was used to assemble and quantify clonotypes. Only TCR cDNA sequences supported by at least two reads were kept to exclude erroneous sequences. The tcR package was used for downstream repertoire analysis, and clonotypes were matched between fractions using CDR3 nucleotide sequence together with V segment. VDJmatch was used to annotate antigen specificity against VDJdb, with one amino acid substitution in CDR3 permitted. TCRdb reprocessed the sequencing reads and holds a single record per CDR3 protein sequence, with no DNA. These V and J calls are TCRdb output, not the study's own analysis. The sample's table lists a count of roughly 280,000 distinct CDR3 sequences. The top ten constitute 0.39% of the sample.

The sample was blood T cells: a sorted CD56 or NKG2C T cell subset, CD4+ or CD8+ T cells, or bulk PBMC T cells (not recorded which). Here the chain combines TRBV20-1 and TRBJ2-5; with no DNA, the TCRdb D assignment of TRBD1 cannot be verified. This clonotype was sampled from a man aged 18 to 29 in good health. Donor details come from another sample of the same person, matched by shared clones. This receptor carries the CDR3 CSARDLGTVDETQYF.